The T cell receptor beta chain under discussion was sequenced for a study of cytomegalovirus exposure and HLA in healthy donors (TCRdb year 2017). With regard to the full study: According to an earlier analysis of 587 of the donors, 150 million to 200 million T cells yielded over 100 million unique TCR beta sequences and 276 Gb of sequence data. A later genetic analysis used genome-wide SNP genotypes for about three fifths of the 666 donors, treating that subset as a discovery cohort. HLA typing covered class I and class II loci at four-digit resolution. An early release that covered several hundred HLA-typed donors contained around 300 gigabases of sequencing data and about 93 million unique TCR sequences. All discovery cohort repertoires had been generated on a single sequencing platform. To decide whether each TCR beta V gene segment behaved as functional or pseudogenic, an earlier analysis of fewer than 750 of the donors relied on high-throughput TCR beta sequencing. Rather than using new phenotypic data, the later analysis identified candidate immune exposures from TCR beta sequences and from how often those sequences occurred across donors. Alongside the repertoire data, information on donor age, sex, ethnicity and CMV serostatus was compiled. Typing coverage varied by locus: roughly 620-630 donors for A, B, C, DRB1 and DQB1; approximately 520 for DQA1; about 590 for DPA1; about 450 for DPB1. A later analysis re-analyzed previously published TCR beta repertoires from 650 to 800 donors and added high-resolution HLA genotyping to study TCR occurrence patterns. Using immunosequencing, the study profiled T cell repertoires from about 650 subjects and related those repertoires to cytomegalovirus serostatus. The study combined high-throughput TCR immunosequencing, statistical association of individual TCRs with disease status, and machine learning to predict cytomegalovirus infection status. The genetic ancestry cluster associated with self-reported Caucasian donors included about 84% of the approximately 410 genotyped donors. Several DR-DQ haplotypes were treated as single units for association and clustering because of strong linkage in the cohort. The study was designed to test whether signatures of past pathogen exposure could be identified by cataloging public T cell receptors. Among over 350 genotyped donors of the cohort, an average of approximately 230,000 unique TCR beta nucleotide sequences were sequenced per donor, roughly 20% of them non-productive. Along with the roughly 700-subject first cohort, a separate validation cohort of over a hundred different subjects was used.

The cohort consisted of 650 to 700 healthy bone marrow donors. Cohort members were all nominally healthy when sampled, although unrecorded immune exposures were likely present. Of the approximately 700 cohort members, about 280 had positive CMV serostatus and approximately 400 had negative CMV serostatus, and CMV serostatus was not recorded for the donor. Each donor provided a peripheral blood sample, and peripheral blood mononuclear cells were used for TCR beta sequencing. Genomic DNA extraction from the blood cell samples was performed with the Qiagen DNeasy Blood Extraction Kit. In its sample, this clone was seen a few times. The target of this receptor is not known. It has no much larger one-base neighbor in the sample; base qualities were not kept. The investigation overall reported the following: At a false discovery rate of 0.05, a later analysis linked some 17,000 TCR beta sequences to specific HLA alleles. A further reported finding was that TCR beta sequences accurately predicted the HLA-A and HLA-B alleles for most subjects in the first cohort. CMV serostatus was the only immune exposure information available for the cohort. While some public TCRs were present in many individuals, most TCR sequences turned up only very rarely across donors. Correlated functional status among segregating V segments might reflect linkage disequilibrium, but an unknown experimental factor could not be ruled out. Roughly uniform sequencing depth across donors was assumed in presence/absence analyses, although this assumption may not hold. An earlier analysis of some 590 of the donors showed that most TCR beta V segments appeared in productive rearrangements either about 87% or about 30% of the time, which broadly matched IMGT annotations. The authors suggested that the approach could potentially be generalized to other disease states and immunological phenotypes. A later genetic analysis associated a missense DCLRE1C variant with V-gene and J-gene trimming of TCR beta chains, and an independent cohort replicated the association. In a later analysis, HLA-associated TCR beta chains showed more clonal expansion and lower generation probabilities than non-associated chains that were equally common. Several of the top co-occurrence clusters appeared to be linked to parvovirus B19, influenza, CMV and Epstein-Barr virus, according to a later analysis. Because counts were too low, 15 to 20 rarely observed V segments, including chromosome 9 orphons, were left out of the earlier analysis of 587 of the donors. Compared with the roughly 710-donor mean, donors in an Asian-associated ancestry cluster had fewer N-insertions in productive TCRs, according to a later genetic analysis. In vitro tests confirmed that a few of the cytomegalovirus-associated TCR beta chains recognize cytomegalovirus antigens. A total of about 150 TCR beta chains were listed by the study as associated with cytomegalovirus. A later analysis found that TCR association rates varied across HLA loci, with DRB1 alleles showing the most associated TCRs and HLA-C alleles the fewest. This cohort had only TCR beta chains sequenced, and the lack of alpha or paired-chain data limited which features could be detected. The classifier was reported to diagnose cytomegalovirus status with high specificity and sensitivity in both the original cohort and the validation cohort. A group of highly shared sequence variants was considered likely to be a technical artifact of the sequencing pipeline. A later analysis found that most CMV-associated TCR beta chains appeared HLA-restricted, with HLA associations seemingly driven largely by CMV exposure. Because some donors lacked HLA typing at each locus, the association tests relied only on the typed subset. Assigning TCR associations to individual alleles was difficult when HLA alleles, especially DR and DQ, strongly co-occurred.

Libraries came from the immunoSEQ multiplex PCR assay. For the multiplex PCR, a mixture combining 60 forward primers for TCR Vbeta segments and 13 reverse primers for TCR Jbeta segments was used. A multiplex PCR assay on genomic DNA amplified the CDR3 region of rearranged TCR beta genes. The Illumina HiSeq System was used to sequence the amplified TCR beta libraries as 87-base-pair reads. The published analysis was carried out like this. Across the 500 to 750 repertoires, a later analysis counted around 80 million unique TCR beta chains, approximately 12 million of which were shared by at least two donors. A nearest-neighbor algorithm error-corrected the raw reads and collapsed the reads into unique sequences, merging closely related sequences to remove PCR and sequencing errors. CDR3 sequences were aligned to IMGT reference sequences to assign V, D and J gene segments. For a sequence to be retained, a match of at least six nucleotides to both a V gene segment and a J gene segment was required. Rearrangements were called productive when the CDR3 lacked stop codons and stayed in frame with V and J; all others were non-productive. CDR3 was defined by IMGT convention, running from the second conserved V-encoded cysteine to the conserved J-encoded phenylalanine. The earlier analysis of 500 to 750 of the donors excluded any sequence lacking an unambiguous match to a single V gene segment. An earlier analysis of 500 to 700 of the donors classified V segments as functional when productive rearrangements were above 56.7% and as segregating when the standard deviation between donors was above 5%. A statistical classification framework was built for diagnosing cytomegalovirus status from the catalog of TCR beta chain sequences. V and J gene assignment, in a later analysis, came from comparing TCR nucleotide sequences with IMGT/GENE-DB human TR gene sequences. In a later analysis, CDR3 sequences and most-parsimonious VDJ recombination scenarios were assigned using the TCRdist pipeline. In a later analysis, every TCR beta chain was defined by the combination of its CDR3 amino acid sequence and its V-gene family, and reads without a unique V-gene family were dropped. As a way to deal with suspected cross-contamination and a sequencing artifact, a later analysis dropped 450 to 700 nucleotide sequences that were highly shared and had low generation probability. In a later analysis, a clonal expansion index was calculated for each public chain from normalized within-repertoire ranks of inferred template counts. In a later analysis, generation probabilities were computed using a VDJ recombination model fitted to out-of-frame rearrangements, and the results were checked against IGoR. A later analysis scored TCR-TCR, TCR-HLA and TCR-CMV co-occurrence with hypergeometric tests, applying a repertoire-size bias correction to TCR pairs. False discovery rates were estimated in a later analysis by permuting HLA or CMV assignments 20 times. In a later analysis, co-occurring TCRs were grouped with DBSCAN, and TCRdist sequence similarity was added when clustering was performed within HLA-allele-positive subsets. Co-occurrence clustering excluded repertoires with fewer than 30,000 or more than 120,000 public chains, plus five with anomalous nucleotide sharing. TCRdb obtained this table from immuneACCESS and retained in-frame rearrangements with V and J assigned. These tables miss some clones; where compared with another copy, unresolved V genes account for less than half of the shortfall, and the remainder is unexplained. V, J and clone size are taken as reported in that table, and D and trimming were inferred from the DNA itself. This sample comprises roughly 150,000 clones, around 63% of them detected only once. 1.5% to 2% of the sample comes from the top ten.

The TCR sequence derives from a human donor in good health. Sequenced: PBMCs.

The DNA reads TGTGCCAGCAGTCTACCCACCGGAGATACGCAGTATTTT. This codes for CASSLPTGDTQYF. Recombination connected TRBV28 to TRBJ2-3, with the identity of the D gene unclear. The CDR3 goes from the cysteine to the phenylalanine over 13 residues. CDR3 DNA is the only sequence kept; it has 39 bases, read in frame from the first base. The germline V gene encodes CDR1 MDHEN and CDR2 SYDVKM. The junction carries 11 bases between V and J, which are trimmed by 5 bases and 5 bases respectively.